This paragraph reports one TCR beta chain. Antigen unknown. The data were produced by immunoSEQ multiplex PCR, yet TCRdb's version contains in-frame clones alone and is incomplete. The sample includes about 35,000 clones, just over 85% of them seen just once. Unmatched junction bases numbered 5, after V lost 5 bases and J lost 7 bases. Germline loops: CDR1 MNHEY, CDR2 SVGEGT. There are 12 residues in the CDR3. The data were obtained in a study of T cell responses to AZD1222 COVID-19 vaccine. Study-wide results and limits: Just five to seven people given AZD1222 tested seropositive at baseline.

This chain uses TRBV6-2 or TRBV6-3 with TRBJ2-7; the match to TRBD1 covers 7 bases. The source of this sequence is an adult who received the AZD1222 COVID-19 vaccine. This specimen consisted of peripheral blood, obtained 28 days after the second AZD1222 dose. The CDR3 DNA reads TGTGCCAGCAGTCGGACAGGATTGGAGCAGTACTTC. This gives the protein CASSRTGLEQYF.